A single sample gave rise to the 27 T cell receptor beta chains below, sequenced in a study of CD8+ T cells in alopecia areata. Treatment in this sample: oral pan-JAK inhibitor, 5-10 mg twice daily. RNA was extracted and reverse transcribed into cDNA as the sequencing template. The assay was immunoSEQ multiplex PCR, and TCRdb's table has in-frame clones only and misses some. The sample lists around 180,000 clones; around 64% were seen once. Sequencing used CD4+ T cells sorted from blood, obtained around week 50, from a patient treated with tofacitinib. Receptors were obtained from a human donor with alopecia areata.

In this sample, this clone turned up a few times. The V gene is TRBV7-6, the J gene TRBJ2-6; possibly TRBD1 for D (7 bases). This CDR3 is built from 20 residues. Deletions cut 2 bases from V and 0 bases from J, with 20 bases between. Germline values: CDR1 SGHVS, CDR2 FNYEAQ. The CDR3 DNA reads TGTGCCAGCAGCTTACTCCCGGGCTTGCAGGGGGGCTCTGGGGCCAACGTCCTGACTTTC. Encoded protein: CASSLLPGLQGGSGANVLTF.

The V and J genes are TRBV6-6 and TRBJ1-1; D possibly corresponds to TRBD1 (5 bases). Germline values: CDR1 MNHNY, CDR2 SVGAGI (reference sequence). V lost 6 bases, J lost 10 bases, and 18 bases lay in between. The CDR3 extends over 13 amino acids. CDR3 DNA sequence: TGTGCCAGCAGGCCTGAACTGCTGGGGCGAGCTTTCTTT. This sequence encodes CASRPELLGRAFF.

This clone was seen more than once but under ten times. The chain carries TRBV5-1 and TRBJ2-3; TRBD2 agrees at 13 bases. Germline loops: CDR1 SGHRS, CDR2 YFSETQ. This CDR3 spans 16 amino acids. V was clipped by 2 bases and J by 4 bases; unmatched bases: 4. The chain's CDR3 is CASSLRTSGGSDTQYF. CDR3 nucleotide sequence: TGCGCCAGCAGCTTACGGACTAGCGGGGGTTCAGATACGCAGTATTTT.

The chain links TRBV5-1 to TRBJ2-7; 9 nucleotides agree with TRBD1. The ends lost 2 bases at V and 3 bases at J; junction bases unmatched: 3. CDR1 is SGHRS, CDR2 YFSETQ, per germline. This CDR3 is 14 amino acids long. The CDR3 loop is CASSFTGQGYEQYF. In DNA, the CDR3 is TGCGCCAGCAGCTTTACGGGACAGGGCTACGAGCAGTACTTC.

The chain combines TRBV20-1 with TRBJ2-3; D unclear. There are 11 residues in the CDR3. V was clipped by 2 bases and J by 6 bases, with 6 bases between them. Germline values: CDR1 DFQATT, CDR2 SNEGSKA (reference sequence). CDR3 DNA sequence: TGCAGTGCTAGACCTACTGATACGCAGTATTTT. Translation: CSARPTDTQYF.

The chain links TRBV2 to TRBJ2-5; 15 bases line up with TRBD2. The CDR3 is 19 amino acids. After removal of 5 bases from V and 5 bases from J, the junction contained 15 bases not matched to a gene. Germline V gene sequence: CDR1 SNHLY, CDR2 FYNNEI. The CDR3 DNA is TGTGCCAGCAGTATGACCGGGACTAGCGGGGGGTCCGCAAGGGAGACCCAGTACTTC. It codes for CASSMTGTSGGSARETQYF.

The gene calls are TRBV2 and TRBJ1-2, with TRBD1 as a possible D gene (6 bases). Germline V gene sequence: CDR1 SNHLY, CDR2 FYNNEI. This CDR3 spans 14 amino acids. V lost 1 base to trimming and J lost 6 bases, with 12 bases between them. This CDR3 reads CASSEVGQGHGYTF. CDR3 bases: TGTGCCAGCAGTGAAGTTGGGCAGGGGCATGGCTACACCTTC.

The J gene is TRBJ2-2, the V gene TRBV7-2; D gene uncertain. Germline CDR1 SGHTA, CDR2 FQGNSA. This CDR3 region has 13 residues. Trimming removed 4 bases at V and 6 bases at J, with 9 bases between. DNA for the CDR3: TGTGCCAGCAGCTCCAGATCGGCCGGGGAGCTGTTTTTT. Protein sequence: CASSSRSAGELFF. Looking up the rest from reference TRBV7-2 and TRBJ2-2 gives the full variable domain: GAGVSQSPSNKVTEKGKDVELRCDPISGHTALYWYRQSLGQGLEFLIYFQGNSAPDKSGLPSDRFSAERTGGSVSTLTIQRTQQEDSAVYLCASSSRSAGELFFGEGSRLTVL.

This clone turned up a few times. This chain connects TRBV30 to TRBJ1-1, with TRBD1 as a possible D gene (5 bases). The CDR3 totals 10 residues. Germline V gene data show CDR1 as GTSNPN and CDR2 as SVGIG (reference sequence). V lost 8 bases to trimming and J lost 13 bases, with 17 bases between them. CDR3 nucleotides: TGTGCCGGCCGGGACGGGCGGGTTTTCTTT. Translating gives CAGRDGRVFF.

The CDR3, as DNA: TGTGCCTGGGGGACAGGGCAACCCTATGGCTACACCTTC. Protein: CAWGTGQPYGYTF. The chain combines TRBV30 with TRBJ1-2, with 9 positions matching TRBD1. V was clipped by 5 bases and J by 4 bases; unmatched bases: 5. The CDR3 covers 13 residues. Looked up from germline, CDR1 is GTSNPN and CDR2 is SVGIG (reference sequence).

The chain links TRBV14 to TRBJ2-5; D not certain. Looked up from germline, CDR1 is SGHDN and CDR2 is FVKESK. This CDR3 is 15 amino acids long. V was trimmed by 0 bases and J by 0 bases, leaving 8 bases between them. Here the CDR3 reads CASSQDSWYQETQYF. The CDR3, as DNA: TGTGCCAGCAGCCAAGACTCCTGGTACCAAGAGACCCAGTACTTC. Using reference TRBV14 and TRBJ2-5 for the parts outside the CDR3, the full variable domain is EAGVTQFPSHSVIEKGQTVTLRCDPISGHDNLYWYRRVMGKEIKFLLHFVKESKQDESGMPNNRFLAERTGGTYSTLKVQPAELEDSGVYFCASSQDSWYQETQYFGPGTRLLVL.

The chain links TRBV2 to TRBJ2-7; no clear D. V was clipped by 5 bases and J by 6 bases, with 11 bases between them. The length of the CDR3 is 12 residues. The germline V gene encodes CDR1 SNHLY and CDR2 FYNNEI. This chain's CDR3 is CASSRDSIEQYF. The CDR3 region has the DNA TGTGCCAGCAGTAGAGACTCCATCGAGCAGTACTTC. Supplemented by reference TRBV2 and TRBJ2-7, the full variable domain reads EPEVTQTPSHQVTQMGQEVILRCVPISNHLYFYWYRQILGQKVEFLVSFYNNEISEKSEIFDDQFSVERPDGSNFTLKIRSTKLEDSAMYFCASSRDSIEQYFGPGTRLTVT.

The chain uses TRBV27 and TRBJ2-3; no definite D call. Trimming stripped 3 bases from V and 2 bases from J, with 9 bases between. This CDR3 spans 14 amino acids. Germline V gene lookup returns CDR1 MNHEY and CDR2 SMNVEV (reference sequence). The CDR3 DNA sequence: TGTGCCAGCAGTTTGAATGGGGTCACAGATACGCAGTATTTT. Its translation: CASSLNGVTDTQYF.

This clone has more than one count but fewer than ten. The chain links TRBV29-1 to TRBJ1-5; no clear D gene. The CDR3 has 13 residues. The V and J ends lost 1 base and 9 bases respectively, with 13 bases between them. Germline V gene data show CDR1 as SQVTM and CDR2 as ANQGSEA. The CDR3 loop reads CSVEVVANGPQHF. The CDR3 nucleotides read TGCAGCGTTGAAGTTGTTGCGAACGGGCCCCAGCATTTT. The variable domain in full, with the rest retrieved from reference TRBV29-1 and TRBJ1-5, is SAVISQKPSRDICQRGTSLTIQCQVDSQVTMMFWYRQQPGQSLTLIATANQGSEATYESGFVIDKFPISRPNLTFSTLTVSNMSPEDSSIYLCSVEVVANGPQHFGDGTRLSIL.

The gene calls are TRBV2 and TRBJ2-5; TRBD1 matches 7 bases. Germline V gene data show CDR1 as SNHLY and CDR2 as FYNNEI. The CDR3 contains 12 residues. V shed 7 bases, J shed 9 bases, and the junction held 8 bases outside the gene matches. CDR3 DNA sequence: TGTGCCAGCAAGACAGGGAAGGAGGCCCAGTACTTC. Protein sequence: CASKTGKEAQYF. The full variable domain, with the rest looked up from reference TRBV2 and TRBJ2-5, is EPEVTQTPSHQVTQMGQEVILRCVPISNHLYFYWYRQILGQKVEFLVSFYNNEISEKSEIFDDQFSVERPDGSNFTLKIRSTKLEDSAMYFCASKTGKEAQYFGPGTRLLVL.

This clone was picked up a small number of times. V and J are TRBV15 and TRBJ2-1; D gene unclear. The V end lost 6 bases, the J end lost 0 bases, and 12 bases lay between the germline ends. The CDR3 has 15 residues. The germline CDR1 and CDR2 sequences are LNHNV and YYDKDF (reference sequence). The CDR3 loop reads CATSPPPSSYNEQFF. CDR3 nucleotide sequence: TGTGCCACCAGTCCCCCTCCGAGCTCCTACAATGAGCAGTTCTTC.

The J gene is TRBJ1-2, the V gene TRBV29-1; no firm D call. The germline V and J ends were trimmed by 7 bases and 4 bases, with 13 bases remaining between them. The length of the CDR3 is 12 residues. Looked up from germline, CDR1 is SQVTM and CDR2 is ANQGSEA. The CDR3 loop reads CSAYAQGYGYTF. The CDR3 coding sequence is TGCAGCGCATACGCTCAAGGCTATGGCTACACCTTC.

CDR3 in amino acids: CASSTRTGGVAKNIQYF. CDR3 nucleotides: TGTGCCAGCAGCACCCGGACAGGCGGTGTAGCCAAAAACATTCAGTACTTC. This chain connects TRBV7-2 to TRBJ2-4; 7 bases align to TRBD1. CDR3 length: 17 amino acids. The V gene end was trimmed by 5 bases and the J gene end by 0 bases; junction bases not matched to a gene: 10. Germline values: CDR1 SGHTA, CDR2 FQGNSA.

This chain connects TRBV30 to TRBJ2-1; 13 bases are shared with TRBD2. Germline V CDR1 and CDR2: GTSNPN, SVGIG (reference sequence). The V gene end was trimmed by 2 bases and the J gene end by 8 bases; junction bases not matched to a gene: 3. CDR3 length: 14 residues. The CDR3: CAWSILAGGHEQFF. The DNA of the CDR3 is TGTGCCTGGAGTATACTAGCGGGGGGGCATGAGCAGTTCTTC.

This rearrangement joins TRBV5-6 to TRBJ2-1; the D is unclear. The CDR3 has 12 residues. V lost 4 bases and J 5 bases, leaving 7 bases between the germline ends. In germline, CDR1 is SGHDT, CDR2 YYEEEE. CDR3 protein: CASSLTDNEQFF. The CDR3 DNA follows: TGTGCCAGCAGCCTGACCGACAATGAGCAGTTCTTC.

The genes are TRBV11-2 and TRBJ2-7; D not certain. The CDR3 spans 11 residues. Germline loops: CDR1 SGHAT, CDR2 FQNNGV. V was clipped by 3 bases and J by 3 bases, with 3 bases between them. Written as DNA, the CDR3 is TGTGCCAGCAGCTTGTTCTACGAGCAGTACTTC. As protein: CASSLFYEQYF.

The gene calls are TRBV4-3 and TRBJ2-2; D not resolved. This CDR3 region has 14 residues. Trimming left V 3 bases short and J 5 bases short, with 10 bases between. The germline V gene encodes CDR1 LGHNA and CDR2 YSLEER. The CDR3 region has the DNA TGCGCCAGCAGCCACTTCCCAAGGACCGGGGAGCTGTTTTTT. Protein sequence: CASSHFPRTGELFF.

This clone was recorded a few times. The CDR3 DNA follows: TGTGCCAGCAGCTTAAGGGGAAGGGACGGCTACACCTTC. It specifies CASSLRGRDGYTF. The chain employs TRBV11-2 and TRBJ1-2; D is possibly TRBD1 (5 bases). CDR1 is SGHAT, CDR2 FQNNGV, per germline. V was shortened by 2 bases and J by 8 bases, with 12 bases between the two germline ends. CDR3 length: 13 residues.

This rearrangement joins TRBV10-3 to TRBJ1-5; TRBD1 might be the D (6 bases). Per the germline V gene, CDR1 is ENHRY and CDR2 is SYGVKD. Trimming removed 7 bases at V and 0 bases at J, with 7 bases between. The CDR3 totals 13 residues. CDR3 sequence reads: CAITGDSNQPQHF. CDR3 DNA sequence: TGTGCCATCACAGGGGATAGCAATCAGCCCCAGCATTTT.

This rearrangement joins TRBV29-1 to TRBJ2-5; TRBD1 matches at 8 bases. The CDR3 is 13 residues long. The junction had 8 bases not matched to a gene; V was cut back by 6 bases and J by 5 bases. Germline CDR1 reads SQVTM; CDR2 reads ANQGSEA. Here the CDR3 reads CSVDQGARETQYF. As DNA, the CDR3 is TGCAGCGTCGATCAGGGGGCGCGGGAGACCCAGTACTTC.

This clone was detected only a few times. Distinct nucleotide sequences in the sample also encode this CDR3. V gene TRBV12-5 combines with J gene TRBJ1-1, with unresolved D. Germline assignment: CDR1 LGHNT and CDR2 FRNRAP. V dropped 3 bases and J dropped 1 base, with 3 bases sitting between them. The CDR3 sequence is 12 residues long. CDR3 loop: CASGLGNTEAFF. The CDR3 DNA reads as TGTGCTAGTGGTTTAGGGAACACTGAAGCTTTCTTT.

This chain joins TRBV11-2 and TRBJ1-6, with 8 bases identical to TRBD1. Germline loops: CDR1 SGHAT, CDR2 FQNNGV. The CDR3 loop spans 16 amino acids. With V trimmed by 1 base and J by 9 bases, 8 bases remained unmatched. CDR3 in DNA: TGTGCCAGCAGCTTAGGTGACAGGGGAGCGGGTTCACCCCTCCACTTT. Encoded protein: CASSLGDRGAGSPLHF.